This record covers a single T cell receptor beta chain. The data were taken from a study of blood T cell repertoires in COVID-19. About the research overall: The origin of the acute and convalescent COVID-19 samples was the United States, Italy and Spain.

The V end was cut by 3 bases, the J end by 4 bases, with 6 bases between. This CDR3 spans 12 amino acids. The V gene's germline CDR1 is MNHNS and CDR2 SASEGT. Repertoires were generated with immunoSEQ multiplex PCR, while TCRdb's copy carries only in-frame clones and drops some. There are fewer than 300,000 clones in the sample; around four fifths occur only once, and just over 2.5% lies in the top ten. The rearrangement uses TRBV6-1 and TRBJ1-2, with a possible D match to TRBD1 (5 bases). The sequence was obtained from a woman aged 70 to 79 with active or convalescent COVID-19. Sequenced material: peripheral blood. CDR3 nucleotides: TGTGCCAGCAGTGATCAGGGCTATGGCTACACCTTC. It encodes CASSDQGYGYTF.